One T cell receptor beta chain is described in this entry. Profiling relied on immunoSEQ multiplex PCR, and the TCRdb table lists in-frame clones only, not all of them. This table has roughly 78,000 clones, nearly 90% appearing once. These data come from a study of blood T cell repertoires in COVID-19. Background on the study: The study drew acute and convalescent COVID-19 samples from the United States, Italy and Spain.

The CDR3 runs to 15 residues. Germline V gene lookup returns CDR1 SGHDT and CDR2 YYEEEE. The V end was cut by 2 bases, the J end by 4 bases, with 13 bases between. The V call is TRBV5-6, the J call TRBJ1-5; D might be TRBD1 (6 bases). The sample comprised peripheral blood. The receptor's source is a man aged 45-65 years with acute or convalescent COVID-19. The CDR3 protein is CASSFGRGLNQPQHF. CDR3 DNA: TGTGCCAGCAGCTTTGGCAGGGGCCTGAATCAGCCCCAGCATTTT. Full variable domain (remainder filled in from reference TRBV5-6 and TRBJ1-5): DAGVTQSPTHLIKTRGQQVTLRCSPKSGHDTVSWYQQALGQGPQFIFQYYEEEERQRGNFPDRFSGHQFPNYSSELNVNALLLGDSALYLCASSFGRGLNQPQHFGDGTRLSIL.